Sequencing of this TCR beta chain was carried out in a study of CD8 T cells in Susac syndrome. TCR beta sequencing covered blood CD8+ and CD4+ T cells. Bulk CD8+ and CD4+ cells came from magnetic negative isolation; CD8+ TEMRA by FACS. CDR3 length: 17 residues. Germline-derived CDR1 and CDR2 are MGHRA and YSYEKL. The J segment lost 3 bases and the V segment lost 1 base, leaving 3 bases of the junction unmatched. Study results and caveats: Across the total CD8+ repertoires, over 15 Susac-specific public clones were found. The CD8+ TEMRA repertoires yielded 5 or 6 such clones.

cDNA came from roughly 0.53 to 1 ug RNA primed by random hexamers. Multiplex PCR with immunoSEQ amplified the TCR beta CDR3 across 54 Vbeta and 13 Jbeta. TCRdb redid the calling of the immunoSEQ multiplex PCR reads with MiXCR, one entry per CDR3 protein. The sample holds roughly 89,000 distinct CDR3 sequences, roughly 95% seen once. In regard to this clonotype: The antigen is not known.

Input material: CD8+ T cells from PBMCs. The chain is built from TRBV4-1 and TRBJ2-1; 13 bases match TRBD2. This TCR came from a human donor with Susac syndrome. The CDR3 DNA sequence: TGCGCCAGCAGCCAAGTGGGGACTAGCGGGATCTACAATGAGCAGTTCTTC. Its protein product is CASSQVGTSGIYNEQFF.